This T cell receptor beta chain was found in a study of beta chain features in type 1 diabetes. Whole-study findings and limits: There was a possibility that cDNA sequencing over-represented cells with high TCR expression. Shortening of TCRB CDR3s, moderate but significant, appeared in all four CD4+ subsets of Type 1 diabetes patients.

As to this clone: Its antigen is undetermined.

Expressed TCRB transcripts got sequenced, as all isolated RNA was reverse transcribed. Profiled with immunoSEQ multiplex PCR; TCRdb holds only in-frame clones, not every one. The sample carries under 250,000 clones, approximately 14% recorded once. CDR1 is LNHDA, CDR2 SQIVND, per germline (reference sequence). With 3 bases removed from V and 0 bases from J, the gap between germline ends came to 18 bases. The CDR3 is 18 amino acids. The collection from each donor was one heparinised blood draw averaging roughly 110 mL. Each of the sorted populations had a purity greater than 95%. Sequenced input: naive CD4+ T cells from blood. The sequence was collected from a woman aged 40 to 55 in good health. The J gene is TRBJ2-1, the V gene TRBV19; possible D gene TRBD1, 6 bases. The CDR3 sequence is CASSIITTGPGSYNEQFF. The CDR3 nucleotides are TGTGCCAGTAGTATCATAACAACAGGGCCCGGCTCCTACAATGAGCAGTTCTTC.